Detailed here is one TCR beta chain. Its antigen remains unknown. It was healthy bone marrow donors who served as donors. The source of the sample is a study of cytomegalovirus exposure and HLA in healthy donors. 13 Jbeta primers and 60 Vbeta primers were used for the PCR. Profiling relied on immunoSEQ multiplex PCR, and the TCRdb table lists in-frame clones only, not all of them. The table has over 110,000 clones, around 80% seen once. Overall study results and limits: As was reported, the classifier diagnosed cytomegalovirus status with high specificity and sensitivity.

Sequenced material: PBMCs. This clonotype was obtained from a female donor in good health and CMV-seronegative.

Here the CDR3 reads CASSLTGFNYGYTF. The CDR3 DNA follows: TGTGCCAGCAGCTTAACGGGGTTCAACTATGGCTACACCTTC. The chain recombines TRBV7-9 with TRBJ1-2, with D unresolved. The CDR3 spans 14 residues. V lost 2 bases to trimming and J lost 2 bases, with 9 bases between them. Germline CDR1 is SEHNR and CDR2 is FQNEAQ (reference sequence).